Listed here are 19 T cell receptor beta chains from one sample, sequenced in a study of blood T cell repertoires in COVID-19. Libraries were prepared by immunoSEQ multiplex PCR; TCRdb keeps only in-frame clonotypes and omits some of them. The sample includes roughly 100,000 clones, 76% of them seen just once. Sequencing input: peripheral blood. The origin of the receptors is a man aged 70 or older with acute or convalescent COVID-19.

This chain links TRBV29-1 with TRBJ1-1; 11 nucleotides line up with TRBD1. The CDR3 length is 15 residues. Per germline, CDR1 SQVTM and CDR2 ANQGSEA. V was pared by 6 bases and J by 0 bases, with 6 bases of the junction left unmatched. CDR3 nucleotide sequence: TGCAGCGTCGGGACAGGGGGAATCATGAACACTGAAGCTTTCTTT. Translation gives CSVGTGGIMNTEAFF.

Turning to this clone: Germline and junction disagree at one end, which may indicate a read error. This chain links TRBV9 with TRBJ1-2, with 8 bases fitting TRBD1. The CDR3 runs 19 residues. Germline lookup yields CDR1 SGDLS and CDR2 YYNGEE. CDR3 DNA sequence: TGTGCCAGCAGCGTAGGGTCCGCCCTGCAGGGGGCTCCTAACTCTGGCTACACCTTC. Protein: CASSVGSALQGAPNSGYTF.

The chain recombines TRBV27 with TRBJ2-5, with 8 bases lining up with TRBD2. The germline V gene has CDR1 MNHEY and CDR2 SMNVEV (reference sequence). Unmatched junction bases numbered 11, after V lost 7 bases and J lost 4 bases. This CDR3 is built from 15 residues. Written as DNA, the CDR3 is TGTGCCAGCAAGATCGGTACGGGGGGGCTAGAGACCCAGTACTTC. Translated: CASKIGTGGLETQYF.

V gene TRBV5-1 combines with J gene TRBJ1-1; tentatively, D is TRBD1 (5 bases). This CDR3 contains 14 residues. Germline V CDR1 and CDR2: SGHRS, YFSETQ. With 4 bases removed from V and 1 base from J, the gap between germline ends came to 11 bases. CDR3 nucleotide sequence: TGCGCCAGCAGCCCTACTACAGGGAACACTGAAGCTTTCTTT. Its translation: CASSPTTGNTEAFF.

The rearrangement links TRBV3-1 (or the pseudogene TRBV3-2) to TRBJ2-7, with TRBD2 identical over 13 bases. This CDR3 is 15 amino acids long. CDR1 is LGHDT, CDR2 YNNKEL, per germline (reference sequence). V was clipped by 3 bases and J by 2 bases; unmatched bases: 1. In nucleotides, the CDR3 is TGTGCCAGCAGCCAGGGACTAGCGGGACCCTACGAGCAGTACTTC. It specifies CASSQGLAGPYEQYF.

The rearrangement joins TRBV5-6 to TRBJ2-5; 11 bases match TRBD1. Germline trimming cut 4 bases from V and 5 bases from J; bases unmatched to any gene: 7. Germline values: CDR1 SGHDT, CDR2 YYEEEE. The CDR3 extends over 15 amino acids. The DNA for the CDR3 is TGTGCCAGCAGCCCCCGGACAGGGGGCGTCGAGACCCAGTACTTC. Translating gives CASSPRTGGVETQYF.

The chain joins TRBV23-1 to TRBJ2-5; possible D gene TRBD2, 5 bases. TRBV23-1 is an open reading frame, and its role is uncertain. This CDR3 is 14 amino acids long. Trimming removed 7 bases at V and 0 bases at J, with 12 bases between. The chain's CDR3 is CASTGDSYQETQYF. DNA of the CDR3: TGCGCCAGCACCGGGGATTCGTACCAAGAGACCCAGTACTTC.

The chain couples TRBV14 to TRBJ2-7; tentative D call: TRBD2 (6 bases). Germline V gene sequence: CDR1 SGHDN, CDR2 FVKESK. CDR3 length: 13 amino acids. The V gene lost 8 bases and the J gene lost 6 bases, with 17 bases spanning the gap. CDR3 sequence reads: CASGPAGSREQYV. In nucleotides, the CDR3 is TGTGCCAGCGGCCCTGCGGGGTCCCGCGAGCAGTACGTC.

The V call is TRBV19, the J call TRBJ1-1; 8 nucleotides line up with TRBD1. Trimming at V came to 7 bases and at J to 5 bases, leaving 9 bases not matched to a gene. Germline V gene lookup returns CDR1 LNHDA and CDR2 SQIVND (reference sequence). The CDR3 has 14 amino acids. CDR3: CASTTTGGRTEAFF. CDR3 nucleotides: TGTGCCAGTACGACAACAGGGGGACGGACTGAAGCTTTCTTT.

The chain joins TRBV30 to TRBJ1-2, with TRBD1 matching 8 bases. Per the germline V gene, CDR1 is GTSNPN and CDR2 is SVGIG (reference sequence). This CDR3 has 12 amino acids. V shed 4 bases, J shed 7 bases, and the junction held 5 bases outside the gene matches. CDR3 residues: CAWTPGQGGYTF. CDR3 DNA: TGTGCCTGGACCCCTGGACAGGGTGGCTACACCTTC.

The chain recombines TRBV9 with TRBJ2-7; 8 bases are shared with TRBD1. The germline gives CDR1 SGDLS, CDR2 YYNGEE. The CDR3 has 13 amino acids. The ends lost 0 bases at V and 7 bases at J; junction bases unmatched: 3. This CDR3 reads CASSVAHRGEQYF. CDR3 sequence (DNA): TGTGCCAGCAGCGTAGCGCACAGGGGGGAGCAGTACTTC.

J is TRBJ2-7 and V is TRBV27; 9 positions match TRBD1. Per the germline V gene, CDR1 is MNHEY and CDR2 is SMNVEV (reference sequence). V lost 5 bases and J lost 3; bases outside the gene matches: 2. The CDR3 is made up of 13 amino acids. In DNA form, the CDR3 reads TGTGCCAGCAGTCCGGGACAGGGCTACGAGCAGTACTTC. This gives the protein CASSPGQGYEQYF.

The chain has TRBV6-5 and TRBJ2-3; D call uncertain. The germline gives CDR1 MNHEY, CDR2 SVGAGI. The CDR3 runs 16 residues. Trimming took off 0 bases at V and 6 bases at J, with 16 bases between the two ends. CDR3 DNA: TGTGCCAGCAGTTACTCGATGCCCCAGGTTGGGGATACGCAGTATTTT. It is translated as CASSYSMPQVGDTQYF.

J is TRBJ1-4 and V is TRBV7-3, with D possibly TRBD1 on 5 matching bases. Between the trimmed V and J ends, which lost 2 bases and 0 bases, there was a span of 10 bases. The CDR3 is 16 residues long. The germline CDR1 and CDR2 sequences are SGHTA and FQGTGA. The CDR3 is CASSLLGPATNEKLFF. CDR3 DNA sequence: TGTGCCAGCAGCTTATTGGGGCCCGCAACTAATGAAAAACTGTTTTTT.

V gene TRBV11-2 combines with J gene TRBJ2-1, with 12 bases fitting TRBD2. CDR1 is SGHAT and CDR2 is FQNNGV in the germline V gene. This CDR3 spans 13 amino acids. Trimming took 7 bases from V and 9 from J; bases not matched to a gene: 4. The chain's CDR3 is CASTLAGGREQFF. Here the CDR3 DNA reads TGTGCCAGCACCCTAGCGGGAGGGCGTGAGCAGTTCTTC.

The chain is built from TRBV27 and TRBJ2-1; possibly TRBD2 for D (6 bases). CDR3 size: 16 residues. The V gene's germline CDR1 is MNHEY and CDR2 SMNVEV (reference sequence). Trimming pared 2 bases from V and 10 bases from J, leaving 21 bases between. CDR3 nucleotide sequence: TGTGCCAGCAGTTTAGAGCTTCTAGCGCCCTCCGGGGAGCAGTTCTTC. Its protein product is CASSLELLAPSGEQFF.

Only one count was recorded for this clone. The chain joins TRBV7-8 to TRBJ2-5, with D perhaps TRBD2 (7 bases). The CDR3 has 14 residues. The germline V gene encodes CDR1 SGHVS and CDR2 FQNEAQ. V was shortened by 10 bases and J by 4 bases, with 19 bases between the two germline ends. The CDR3 here is CATTVGGPRETQYF. CDR3 bases: TGTGCCACCACTGTGGGGGGGCCCCGAGAGACCCAGTACTTC.

The rearrangement joins TRBV5-4 to TRBJ1-4; no clear D gene. The V end was cut by 0 bases, the J end by 8 bases, with 11 bases between. This CDR3 contains 14 residues. The germline CDR1 and CDR2 sequences are SGHNT and YYREEE (reference sequence). CDR3 bases: TGTGCCAGCAGCTTGGGAGGGTATAGCGAAAAACTGTTTTTT. It encodes CASSLGGYSEKLFF.

This chain joins TRBV28 and TRBJ1-3; 10 nucleotides line up with TRBD1. The CDR3 runs to 18 residues. V gave up 10 bases and J gave up 4 bases; unmatched junction bases: 19. CDR1 MDHEN and CDR2 SYDVKM come from the germline V gene. The CDR3 here is CATGPGQGYSKTGNTIYF. In DNA form, the CDR3 reads TGTGCCACCGGACCGGGACAGGGGTATAGTAAAACGGGAAACACCATATATTTT.